This T cell receptor beta chain emerged from a study of T cells after posttransplantation cyclophosphamide. Sequencing was performed with immunoSEQ multiplex PCR; in TCRdb, only in-frame clones are kept and a portion is missing. The profile shows 8,500 to 13,000 clones, around nine tenths of them singletons. The CDR3 covers 16 residues. Trimming cost V 4 bases and J 4 bases, with 20 bases left between them. The germline CDR1 and CDR2 sequences are SGHRS and YFSETQ. A marrow graft followed busulfan-fludarabine conditioning, with cyclophosphamide on days +3 and +4. The sample holds one count of this clone. Its antigen is not known. Study-level points and caveats: Recipient CMV seropositivity and CMV reactivation strongly tracked TRB clonality. Skin or GI-infiltrating T cells shared few TRB sequences with blood. Donor-recipient repertoire similarity was low at 1-2 months, rising over year one.

Here the sequenced sample was CD4+ T cells sorted from PBMCs, taken after allogeneic stem cell transplant with posttransplant cyclophosphamide. This clonotype originated in a young adult male patient who received an allogeneic stem cell transplant from a related donor, was CMV-positive, and had acute GVHD only. Some of these T cells may belong to the graft donor. J is TRBJ1-2 and V is TRBV5-1; D unresolved. The CDR3 DNA follows: TGCGCCAGCAGCCCGACCCCTACCTTAGCGACCTATGGCTACACCTTC. This translates into CASSPTPTLATYGYTF. Together with reference TRBV5-1 and TRBJ1-2, the CDR3 gives the full variable domain: KAGVTQTPRYLIKTRGQQVTLSCSPISGHRSVSWYQQTPGQGLQFLFEYFSETQRNKGNFPGRFSGRQFSNSRSEMNVSTLELGDSALYLCASSPTPTLATYGYTFGSGTRLTVV.